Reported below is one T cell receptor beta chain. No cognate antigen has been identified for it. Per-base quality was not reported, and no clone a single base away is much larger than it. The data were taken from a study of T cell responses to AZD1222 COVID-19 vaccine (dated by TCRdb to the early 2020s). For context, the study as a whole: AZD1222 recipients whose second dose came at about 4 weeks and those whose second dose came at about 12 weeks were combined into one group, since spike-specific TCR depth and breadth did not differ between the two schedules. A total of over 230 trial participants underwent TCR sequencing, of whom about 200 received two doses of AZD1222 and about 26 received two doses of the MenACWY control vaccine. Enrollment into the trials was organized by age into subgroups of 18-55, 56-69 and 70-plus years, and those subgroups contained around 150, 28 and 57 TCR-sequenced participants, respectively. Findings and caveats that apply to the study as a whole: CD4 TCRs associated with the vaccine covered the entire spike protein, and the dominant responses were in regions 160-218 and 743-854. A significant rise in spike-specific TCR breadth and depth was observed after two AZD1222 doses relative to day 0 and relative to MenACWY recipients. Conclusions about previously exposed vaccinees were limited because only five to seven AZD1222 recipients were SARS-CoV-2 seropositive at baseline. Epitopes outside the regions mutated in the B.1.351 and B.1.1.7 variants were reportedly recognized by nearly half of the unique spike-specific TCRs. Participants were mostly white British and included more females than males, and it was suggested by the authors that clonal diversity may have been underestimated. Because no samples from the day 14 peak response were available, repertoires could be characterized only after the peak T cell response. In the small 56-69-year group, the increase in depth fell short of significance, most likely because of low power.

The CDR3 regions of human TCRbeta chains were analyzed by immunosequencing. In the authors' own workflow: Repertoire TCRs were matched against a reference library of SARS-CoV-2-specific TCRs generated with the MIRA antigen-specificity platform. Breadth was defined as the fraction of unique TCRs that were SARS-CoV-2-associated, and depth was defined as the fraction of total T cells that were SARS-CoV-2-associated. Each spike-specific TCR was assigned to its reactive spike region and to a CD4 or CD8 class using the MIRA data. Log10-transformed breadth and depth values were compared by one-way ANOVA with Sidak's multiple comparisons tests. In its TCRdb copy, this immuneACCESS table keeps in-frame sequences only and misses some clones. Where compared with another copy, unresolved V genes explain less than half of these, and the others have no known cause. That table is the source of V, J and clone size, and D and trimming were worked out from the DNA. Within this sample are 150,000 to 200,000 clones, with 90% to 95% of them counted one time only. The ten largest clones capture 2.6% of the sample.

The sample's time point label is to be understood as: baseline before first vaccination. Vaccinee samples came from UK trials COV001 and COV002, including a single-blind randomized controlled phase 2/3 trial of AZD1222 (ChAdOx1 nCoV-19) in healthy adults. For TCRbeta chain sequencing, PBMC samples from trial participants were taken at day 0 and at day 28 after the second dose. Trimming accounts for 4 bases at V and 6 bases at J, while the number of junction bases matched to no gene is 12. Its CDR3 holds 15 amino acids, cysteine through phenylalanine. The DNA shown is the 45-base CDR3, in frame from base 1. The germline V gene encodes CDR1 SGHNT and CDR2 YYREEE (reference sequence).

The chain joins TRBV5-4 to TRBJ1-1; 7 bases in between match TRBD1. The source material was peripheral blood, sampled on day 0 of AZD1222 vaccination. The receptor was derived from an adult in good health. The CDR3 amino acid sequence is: CASSTGGGGYPEAFF. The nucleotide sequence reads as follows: TGTGCCAGCAGCACGGGGGGAGGGGGCTACCCTGAAGCTTTCTTT.